The 21 T cell receptor beta chains reported below all come from one sample, sequenced in a study of cytomegalovirus exposure and HLA in healthy donors. Researchers ran the PCR with 60 Vbeta and 13 Jbeta primers. Here immunoSEQ multiplex PCR was the method, and the copy in TCRdb shows in-frame clones only, minus some. The repertoire holds 20,000 to 30,000 clones, roughly three quarters seen once, with more than 4.5% in the top ten. The sample was PBMCs. The receptors shown here come from a male donor in good health and CMV-seronegative.

The rearrangement uses TRBV7-6 and TRBJ2-5, with D perhaps matching TRBD2 (6 bases). The CDR3 runs 14 residues. The V end was cut by 2 bases, the J end by 2 bases, with 9 bases between. Germline loops: CDR1 SGHVS, CDR2 FNYEAQ. The CDR3 loop reads CASSLSLAQETQYF. The CDR3 nucleotides are TGTGCCAGCAGCTTAAGCCTAGCGCAAGAGACCCAGTACTTC.

The V and J genes are TRBV27 and TRBJ2-1; D is undetermined. The CDR3 covers 13 residues. In germline, CDR1 is MNHEY, CDR2 SMNVEV (reference sequence). The ends were cut back, 5 bases at V and 0 bases at J, with 5 bases in the middle. CDR3: CASSPYSYNEQFF. CDR3 nucleotides: TGTGCCAGCAGTCCCTACTCCTACAATGAGCAGTTCTTC.

The chain is built from TRBV7-3 and TRBJ2-1, with 13 bases matching TRBD2. V trimming: 4 bases; J trimming: 8 bases; junction bases outside the gene matches: 5. The CDR3 is made up of 15 amino acids. Germline CDR1 and CDR2: SGHTA and FQGTGA. CDR3 in amino acids: CASSSGLAGADEQFF. Here the CDR3 DNA reads TGTGCCAGCAGCTCCGGACTAGCGGGAGCTGATGAGCAGTTCTTC.

This clone has only one observation. The gene calls are TRBV14 and TRBJ2-3, with D perhaps TRBD1 (5 bases). The CDR3 is 13 amino acids. Trimming took off 3 bases at V and 6 bases at J, with 10 bases between the two ends. The germline CDR1 and CDR2 sequences are SGHDN and FVKESK. CDR3 bases: TGTGCCAGCAGCCAGGGGCTTAGGGATACGCAGTATTTT. The encoded protein is CASSQGLRDTQYF.

This chain links TRBV7-3 with TRBJ2-1; 11 positions match TRBD2. Per the germline V gene, CDR1 is SGHTA and CDR2 is FQGTGA. This CDR3 comprises 16 residues. The trim removed 2 bases at V and 7 bases at J, leaving 7 bases unmatched. The chain's CDR3 is CASSLWLAGGDNEQFF. Written as DNA, the CDR3 is TGTGCCAGCAGCTTATGGCTAGCGGGGGGTGATAATGAGCAGTTCTTC.

The V call is TRBV7-9, the J call TRBJ1-2; D gene unclear. Trimming took off 3 bases at V and 4 bases at J, with 12 bases between the two ends. The CDR3 has 14 residues. Germline values: CDR1 SEHNR, CDR2 FQNEAQ (reference sequence). In DNA, the CDR3 is TGTGCCAGCAGCTTCACTCGGCGGAGCTATGGCTACACCTTC. It encodes CASSFTRRSYGYTF.

This chain uses TRBV29-1 with TRBJ2-7; possibly TRBD2 for D (7 bases). Germline V gene lookup returns CDR1 SQVTM and CDR2 ANQGSEA. CDR3 length: 12 residues. V lost 3 bases, J lost 5 bases, and 11 bases lay in between. This CDR3 reads CSVEKGGDEQYF. In DNA form, the CDR3 reads TGCAGCGTTGAGAAGGGGGGGGACGAGCAGTACTTC.

V usage is TRBV27 and J usage is TRBJ2-7; a weak D match, TRBD2 (6 bases). This CDR3 contains 15 residues. Germline V lookup: CDR1 MNHEY, CDR2 SMNVEV (reference sequence). Deletions cut 6 bases from V and 0 bases from J, with 15 bases between. The CDR3 DNA reads TGTGCCAGCAGGGAGTGGGGGGAGAGCTCCTACGAGCAGTACTTC. Translated, it gives CASREWGESSYEQYF.

A single count supports this clone. The J gene is TRBJ2-3, the V gene TRBV6-4, with 8 positions matching TRBD2. The CDR3 loop spans 15 amino acids. Germline trimming cut 6 bases from V and 5 bases from J; bases unmatched to any gene: 10. Germline CDR1 reads MRHNA; CDR2 reads SNTAGT. The CDR3 DNA reads TGTGCCAGCAGCCCGGGGGCGGGAGGAGGAGATACGCAGTATTTT. Translation: CASSPGAGGGDTQYF.

The V gene is TRBV5-1, the J gene TRBJ1-1; D is uncertain. V was cut by 4 bases and J by 4 bases, with 14 bases left in between. The CDR3 loop spans 14 amino acids. Germline V gives CDR1 SGHRS, CDR2 YFSETQ. CDR3 amino acids: CASSPEGIGTEAFF. The CDR3 nucleotides read TGCGCCAGCAGCCCCGAGGGTATAGGCACTGAAGCTTTCTTT.

In this sample, this clone turned up a few times. The CDR3 here is CASSYGWQGGGYTF. CDR3 in DNA: TGTGCCAGCAGTTACGGATGGCAGGGGGGTGGCTACACCTTC. J is TRBJ1-2 and V is TRBV6-5, with 7 bases lining up with TRBD1. Germline trimming cut 2 bases from V and 7 bases from J; bases unmatched to any gene: 7. Germline lookup yields CDR1 MNHEY and CDR2 SVGAGI. CDR3 length equals 14 residues.

V gene TRBV27 combines with J gene TRBJ2-1; 7 bases are shared with TRBD2. Germline CDR1 MNHEY, CDR2 SMNVEV (reference sequence). J lost 0 bases, V lost 0 bases, and 2 bases had no gene match. CDR3 size: 16 residues. As DNA, the CDR3 is TGTGCCAGCAGTTTATCGGCGGGAGCCTCCTACAATGAGCAGTTCTTC. Residues: CASSLSAGASYNEQFF.

This rearrangement joins TRBV5-4 to TRBJ2-1, with D possibly being TRBD1 (5 bases). CDR1 and CDR2 (germline): SGHNT, YYREEE (reference sequence). The V and J ends lost 4 bases and 5 bases respectively, with 13 bases between them. The CDR3 is made up of 14 amino acids. As DNA, the CDR3 is TGTGCCAGCAGCCCTTTGCAGGGTGACAATGAGCAGTTCTTC. Amino acid sequence: CASSPLQGDNEQFF. The full variable domain, its missing parts supplied by reference TRBV5-4 and TRBJ2-1, is ETGVTQSPTHLIKTRGQQVTLRCSSQSGHNTVSWYQQALGQGPQFIFQYYREEENGRGNFPPRFSGLQFPNYSSELNVNALELDDSALYLCASSPLQGDNEQFFGPGTRLTVL.

This clone was observed a handful of times. The chain combines TRBV4-1 with TRBJ2-2; tentatively, D is TRBD1 (7 bases). CDR3 length: 16 amino acids. Germline CDR1 MGHRA, CDR2 YSYEKL. V lost 0 bases, J lost 7 bases, and 15 bases lay in between. The DNA of the CDR3 is TGCGCCAGCAGCCAAGAGGGGGGACAGTGGGGCGGGGAGCTGTTTTTT. It encodes CASSQEGGQWGGELFF.

The V and J genes are TRBV5-1 and TRBJ2-2, with 7 bases identical to TRBD1. The junction had 5 bases not matched to a gene; V was cut back by 4 bases and J by 5 bases. CDR1 and CDR2 (germline): SGHRS, YFSETQ. The CDR3 is 14 amino acids. The CDR3 spells CASSTGEGTGELFF. CDR3 nucleotides: TGCGCCAGCAGCACAGGGGAAGGAACCGGGGAGCTGTTTTTT.

The V call is TRBV10-2, the J call TRBJ2-3; 10 nucleotides match TRBD2. The ends lost 5 bases at V and 3 bases at J; junction bases unmatched: 5. The germline V gene has CDR1 WSHSY and CDR2 SAAADI. The CDR3 is 15 amino acids. The CDR3: CASSTSGTTTDTQYF. For the CDR3, the DNA is TGCGCCAGCAGTACTAGCGGGACGACGACAGATACGCAGTATTTT.

This chain uses TRBV7-6 with TRBJ2-1; the match to TRBD1 covers 10 bases. After removal of 5 bases from V and 4 bases from J, the junction contained 5 bases not matched to a gene. The CDR3 spans 15 residues. Per germline, CDR1 SGHVS and CDR2 FNYEAQ. The CDR3 nucleotides are TGTGCCAGCAGCATGGGGACAGGGGCTTACAATGAGCAGTTCTTC. It encodes CASSMGTGAYNEQFF.

This clone appeared a few times. The chain links TRBV19 to TRBJ2-2, with D perhaps matching TRBD1 (6 bases). This CDR3 has 16 amino acids. V gave up 6 bases and J gave up 0 bases, with 14 bases separating them. Germline V CDR1 and CDR2: LNHDA, SQIVND (reference sequence). As DNA, the CDR3 is TGTGCCAGTAGGGTACAGGGAACCGCGAACACCGGGGAGCTGTTTTTT. Amino acids: CASRVQGTANTGELFF.

The CDR3 region has the DNA TGTGCCAGCAGCCAAGTGAGGGAGCACACTGAAGCTTTCTTT. It is translated as CASSQVREHTEAFF. The genes are TRBV4-2 and TRBJ1-1; D is undetermined. Trimming removed 1 base from V and 3 bases from J, with 9 bases in between. The germline CDR1 and CDR2 sequences are LGHNA and YNFKEQ. This CDR3 is built from 14 residues.

The genes are TRBV19 and TRBJ2-2; D call uncertain. The CDR3 sequence is 12 residues long. The V gene lost 2 bases and the J gene lost 6 bases, with 4 bases spanning the gap. Germline lookup yields CDR1 LNHDA and CDR2 SQIVND (reference sequence). The DNA for the CDR3 is TGTGCCAGTAGTATATATCCCGGGGAGCTGTTTTTT. This encodes CASSIYPGELFF. Variable domain in full (rest from reference TRBV19 and TRBJ2-2): DGGITQSPKYLFRKEGQNVTLSCEQNLNHDAMYWYRQDPGQGLRLIYYSQIVNDFQKGDIAEGYSVSREKKESFPLTVTSAQKNPTAFYLCASSIYPGELFFGEGSRLTVL.

The chain combines TRBV18 with TRBJ2-1, with TRBD1 identical over 12 bases. Germline-derived CDR1 and CDR2 are KGHSH and LQKENI. Trimming cost V 4 bases and J 8 bases; bases outside gene matches: 9. The CDR3 spans 16 residues. CDR3: CASSRGGTGGKDEQFF. CDR3 bases: TGTGCCAGCTCACGCGGGGGGACAGGGGGCAAGGATGAGCAGTTCTTC.